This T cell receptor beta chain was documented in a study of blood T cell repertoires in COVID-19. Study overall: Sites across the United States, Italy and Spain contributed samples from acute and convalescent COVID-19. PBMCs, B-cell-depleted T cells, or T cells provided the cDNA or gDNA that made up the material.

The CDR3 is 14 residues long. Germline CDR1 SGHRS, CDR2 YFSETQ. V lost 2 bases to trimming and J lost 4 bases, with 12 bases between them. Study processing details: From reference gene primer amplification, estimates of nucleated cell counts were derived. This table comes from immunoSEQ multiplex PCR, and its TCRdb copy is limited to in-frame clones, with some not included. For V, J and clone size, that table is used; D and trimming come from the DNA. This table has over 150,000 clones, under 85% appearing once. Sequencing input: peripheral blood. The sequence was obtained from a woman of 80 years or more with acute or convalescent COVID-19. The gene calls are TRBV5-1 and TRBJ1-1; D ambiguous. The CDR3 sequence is CASSFSGLRTEAFF. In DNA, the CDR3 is TGCGCCAGCAGCTTTTCGGGGTTGCGCACTGAAGCTTTCTTT.